One and the same sample provided the 10 T cell receptor beta chains below, sequenced in a study of blood T cells in healthy people across ages. Sample-barcoded 5' priming and a J-beta primer mix drove a second PCR of 7 to 11 cycles. Each CDR3 protein gets one entry after TCRdb re-called the 5' RACE reads with MiXCR. The sample has about 800,000 distinct CDR3 sequences, 20% to 25% seen once. The data also belong to a second study, concerning T cells of mothers and their children.

The sequenced material came from blood. The receptor set was obtained from a boy between 10 and 17 years old in good health.

The CDR3 DNA sequence: TGTGCCAGCAGCCCGGATGGACAGGGTTTCTACAATGAGCAGTTCTTC. Residues: CASSPDGQGFYNEQFF. V and J are TRBV13 and TRBJ2-1; 8 bases fit TRBD1. Trimming cost V 5 bases and J 3 bases; bases outside gene matches: 9. The CDR3 sequence is 16 residues long. From germline, CDR1 is PRHDT and CDR2 FYEKMQ (reference sequence).

This clonotype showed up just a few times. V gene TRBV20-1 combines with J gene TRBJ2-5; possible D gene TRBD2, 6 bases. CDR3 size: 13 residues. Trimming took off 6 bases at V and 2 bases at J, with 13 bases between the two ends. Germline loops: CDR1 DFQATT, CDR2 SNEGSKA (reference sequence). The CDR3 bases are TGCAGTGCCATAACTAGCCCTCAAGAGACCCAGTACTTC. It codes for CSAITSPQETQYF.

The rearrangement joins TRBV7-9 to TRBJ2-1, with 10 bases identical to TRBD1. The tail of the sequence fits TRBJ2-7 better, so the J call may be wrong. Germline values: CDR1 SEHNR, CDR2 FQNEAQ (reference sequence). The CDR3 runs 15 residues. CDR3 residues: CASSILGTGVYEQYF. CDR3 sequence (DNA): TGTGCCAGCAGCATCCTCGGGACAGGGGTCTACGAGCAGTACTTC.

There are a few counts of this clonotype. The chain carries TRBV10-3 and TRBJ2-7; TRBD1 matches 7 bases. The CDR3 length is 13 residues. Germline CDR1 is ENHRY and CDR2 is SYGVKD. V was clipped by 6 bases and J by 1 base; unmatched bases: 3. In nucleotides, the CDR3 is TGTGCCATCAGGGGGGACAGTTCCTACGAGCAGTACTTC. Its translation: CAIRGDSSYEQYF.

CDR3 DNA: TGCAGTGCTAGGGGGGGGACAGGGGTCAAGAATTCACCCCTCCACTTT. Translated, it gives CSARGGTGVKNSPLHF. The V and J genes are TRBV20-1 and TRBJ1-6, with 10 bases lining up with TRBD1. The junction had 9 bases not matched to a gene; V was cut back by 3 bases and J by 7 bases. Germline CDR1 DFQATT, CDR2 SNEGSKA (reference sequence). The CDR3 runs 16 residues.

In its sample, this clonotype was seen a few times. The CDR3 sequence: CASRERGGSFLDTQYF. The DNA of the CDR3 is TGTGCCAGCAGAGAAAGGGGGGGCTCGTTTCTAGATACGCAGTATTTT. The rearrangement joins TRBV28 to TRBJ2-3, with a possible D match to TRBD2 (7 bases). The V end lost 6 bases, the J end lost 5 bases, and 21 bases lay between the germline ends. The CDR3 spans 16 residues. CDR1 and CDR2 from the germline V gene are MDHEN and SYDVKM.

In its sample, this clonotype was seen a few times. The chain employs TRBV28 and TRBJ2-7; the D gene is possibly TRBD2 (5 bases). There are 15 residues in the CDR3. The V end lost 8 bases, the J end lost 0 bases, and 17 bases lay between the germline ends. The germline gives CDR1 MDHEN, CDR2 SYDVKM. CDR3 residues: CASHTRTLSSYEQYF. The CDR3 DNA reads TGTGCCAGCCACACCCGGACTCTCAGCTCCTACGAGCAGTACTTC.

A few counts support this clonotype. This chain uses TRBV7-2 with TRBJ2-7; weak D call: TRBD2 (6 bases). V lost 6 bases to trimming and J lost 2 bases, with 14 bases between them. The CDR3 contains 14 residues. The germline V gene encodes CDR1 SGHTA and CDR2 FQGNSA. CDR3 region: CASSSRDRTYEQYF. The CDR3 DNA is TGTGCCAGCAGTTCGCGGGACCGAACCTACGAGCAGTACTTC. The whole variable domain, filled in from reference TRBV7-2 and TRBJ2-7, reads GAGVSQSPSNKVTEKGKDVELRCDPISGHTALYWYRQSLGQGLEFLIYFQGNSAPDKSGLPSDRFSAERTGGSVSTLTIQRTQQEDSAVYLCASSSRDRTYEQYFGPGTRLTVT.

The chain links TRBV20-1 to TRBJ2-7, with D tentatively TRBD2 (6 bases). V shed 1 base and J shed 2 bases, with 9 bases lying between them. This CDR3 has 13 amino acids. Germline lookup yields CDR1 DFQATT and CDR2 SNEGSKA (reference sequence). Here the CDR3 DNA reads TGCAGTGCTAGAGCAGGGAGGACCTACGAGCAGTACTTC. This encodes CSARAGRTYEQYF.

This chain uses TRBV20-1 with TRBJ2-2, with D possibly called TRBD1 or TRBD2 (5 bases each). The CDR3 has 15 residues. CDR1 is DFQATT, CDR2 SNEGSKA, per germline (reference sequence). V dropped 4 bases and J dropped 6 bases, with 18 bases sitting between them. The CDR3 bases are TGCAGTGCTACGGGACCGACAGCGACAGCCGGGGAGCTGTTTTTT. Translating gives CSATGPTATAGELFF.